These 3 T cell receptor beta chains came from one sample sequenced in a study of blood T cell repertoires in COVID-19. Some clones are missing from TCRdb's copy, which holds only in-frame ones; the method was immunoSEQ multiplex PCR. The table lists around 140,000 clones, approximately 84% of them singletons. Sequenced: peripheral blood. The receptors derive from a woman aged 55-69 years with acute or convalescent COVID-19.

This chain uses TRBV19 with TRBJ2-1; 10 bases fit TRBD2. V was pared by 4 bases and J by 8 bases, with 14 bases of the junction left unmatched. The CDR3 consists of 17 residues. Germline-derived CDR1 and CDR2 are LNHDA and SQIVND (reference sequence). CDR3 nucleotide sequence: TGTGCCAGTAGTACCAAGTTGGCAGCGGGAGGGTTTCATGAGCAGTTCTTC. Translation gives CASSTKLAAGGFHEQFF.

The chain recombines TRBV5-1 with TRBJ2-3; TRBD2 matches at 12 bases. This CDR3 is built from 16 residues. V gave up 4 bases and J gave up 4 bases; unmatched junction bases: 7. Germline V gene lookup returns CDR1 SGHRS and CDR2 YFSETQ. The CDR3 DNA sequence: TGCGCCAGCAGCCTGTGGACTAGCGGGAATTCAGATACGCAGTATTTT. It codes for CASSLWTSGNSDTQYF.

The rearrangement links TRBV18 to TRBJ1-5; possibly TRBD1 for D (5 bases). The germline gives CDR1 KGHSH, CDR2 LQKENI. The CDR3 runs to 19 residues. The V end lost 4 bases, the J end lost 6 bases, and 28 bases lay between the germline ends. The CDR3 bases are TGTGCCAGCTCACGGTCCCCCCAGGGAAGAGGTAGTGGAGTTCAGCCCCAGCATTTT. It codes for CASSRSPQGRGSGVQPQHF.